The 32 T cell receptor beta chains below were found in one sample sequenced in a study of patients and donors after allogeneic stem cell transplantation. TCRdb re-called the RT-PCR reads with MiXCR, one entry per CDR3 protein. Among more than 850,000 distinct CDR3 sequences, more than 15% were seen once, and the ten largest hold around 6%. Material: blood, either unsorted or a sorted T cell fraction (not recorded which). Receptors originate from a human donor who was either an allogeneic HSCT recipient or a stem cell or donor lymphocyte infusion donor (not recorded which). It is not recorded whose cells these are; they may come from a transplant donor.

This clonotype was observed a few times. The chain joins TRBV27 to TRBJ2-2; D is ambiguous. This CDR3 has 13 residues. The germline V gene has CDR1 MNHEY and CDR2 SMNVEV (reference sequence). Trimming took off 9 bases at V and 6 bases at J, with 14 bases between the two ends. The CDR3 bases are TGTGCCAGTCAGCCATGGGATGCCGGGGAGCTGTTTTTT. This encodes CASQPWDAGELFF.

In DNA, the CDR3 is TGTGCCAGCAGCCGAGCGGGGCCGGAGGCTGAAGCTTTCTTT. Its translation: CASSRAGPEAEAFF. The V and J genes are TRBV7-3 and TRBJ1-1; possibly TRBD1 for D (5 bases). Germline assignment: CDR1 SGHTA and CDR2 FQGTGA. Trimming pared 5 bases from V and 6 bases from J, leaving 16 bases between. This CDR3 comprises 14 residues.

The chain uses TRBV30 and TRBJ1-3; weak D call: TRBD1 (6 bases). Germline loops: CDR1 GTSNPN, CDR2 SVGIG (reference sequence). Trimming removed 4 bases at V and 2 bases at J, with 9 bases between. The CDR3 length is 13 residues. The CDR3, as DNA: TGTGCCTGGACCTACAGGGCTGGAAACACCATATATTTT. It translates to CAWTYRAGNTIYF.

This clonotype was observed a single time. The J gene is TRBJ1-1, the V gene TRBV5-4; D is unclear. This CDR3 has 14 amino acids. Germline assignment: CDR1 SGHNT and CDR2 YYREEE (reference sequence). V lost 3 bases, J lost 3 bases, and 12 bases lay in between. As DNA, the CDR3 is TGTGCCAGCAGCTCCCGGGTTGGGGACACTGAAGCTTTCTTT. Protein sequence: CASSSRVGDTEAFF.

The V call is TRBV4-1, the J call TRBJ2-5; TRBD2 matches 8 bases. Germline loops: CDR1 MGHRA, CDR2 YSYEKL. With 4 bases clipped from V and 4 bases from J, the junction kept 5 bases outside the gene matches. The CDR3 spans 14 residues. The CDR3, as DNA: TGCGCCAGCAGCCCGCGGGAGGTGGTAGAGACCCAGTACTTC. Translated: CASSPREVVETQYF.

The chain couples TRBV29-1 to TRBJ2-7; perhaps TRBD2 as D (6 bases). Trimming took 8 bases from V and 7 from J, leaving 18 bases between them. The V gene's germline CDR1 is SQVTM and CDR2 ANQGSEA. The CDR3 contains 12 residues. The CDR3 nucleotides read TGCAGCACGGGACTCCCTGGCGGGGAGCAGTACTTC. Translation gives CSTGLPGGEQYF.

The CDR3 coding sequence is TGCAGCGTCCATGTGAGCGGGGTTACCTACGAGCAGTACTTC. Translation: CSVHVSGVTYEQYF. The V and J genes are TRBV29-1 and TRBJ2-7; 7 bases fit TRBD2. CDR1 is SQVTM and CDR2 is ANQGSEA in the germline V gene. The CDR3 length is 14 residues. With 6 bases clipped from V and 2 bases from J, the junction kept 10 bases outside the gene matches.

The chain recombines TRBV3-1 with TRBJ2-7; possibly TRBD2 for D (5 bases). V was pared by 2 bases and J by 1 base, with 15 bases between. The CDR3 has 16 amino acids. Looked up from germline, CDR1 is LGHDT and CDR2 is YNNKEL (reference sequence). The CDR3 region has the DNA TGTGCCAGCAGCCAAAGTGGGTCTGGAGGTTCCTACGAGCAGTACTTC. Translation: CASSQSGSGGSYEQYF.

The chain combines TRBV5-1 with TRBJ1-1, with a tentative D call TRBD1 (5 bases). CDR1 SGHRS and CDR2 YFSETQ come from the germline V gene. Trimming removed 7 bases at V and 4 bases at J, with 20 bases between. The CDR3 has 15 amino acids. CDR3: CASHRGWKSSTEAFF. The CDR3 nucleotides read TGCGCCAGCCACCGGGGGTGGAAGTCTTCCACTGAAGCTTTCTTT.

This clonotype was counted between two and nine times. Here the CDR3 reads CASSLSPGREAFF. CDR3 nucleotides: TGTGCCAGCAGTTTATCCCCAGGGCGGGAAGCTTTCTTT. The J gene is TRBJ1-1, the V gene TRBV27; possibly TRBD1 for D (5 bases). This CDR3 is built from 13 residues. Germline V gene sequence: CDR1 MNHEY, CDR2 SMNVEV (reference sequence). Trimming left V 0 bases short and J 8 bases short, with 10 bases between.

V gene TRBV5-6 combines with J gene TRBJ2-5; D may be TRBD2 (5 bases). This CDR3 contains 15 residues. Germline V gene data show CDR1 as SGHDT and CDR2 as YYEEEE. V was shortened by 4 bases and J by 5 bases, with 18 bases between the two germline ends. CDR3 bases: TGTGCCAGCAGCGGCACGGGGTCAGGAGAGGAGACCCAGTACTTC. Translation: CASSGTGSGEETQYF.

The chain has TRBV20-1 and TRBJ1-4; the D gene is possibly TRBD1 (6 bases). The CDR3 spans 14 residues. Germline V gene lookup returns CDR1 DFQATT and CDR2 SNEGSKA (reference sequence). Trimming removed 1 base at V and 6 bases at J, with 12 bases between. In DNA form, the CDR3 reads TGCAGTGCTAGAGTAGGGGGAGTGTATGAAAAACTGTTTTTT. It yields the protein CSARVGGVYEKLFF.

The rearrangement links TRBV28 to TRBJ2-2; no clear D gene. The CDR3 covers 12 residues. Trimming shortened V by 8 bases and J by 8 bases, and 12 bases separated the two germline ends. Germline values: CDR1 MDHEN, CDR2 SYDVKM. The CDR3 here is CASGLGGGELFF. The DNA of the CDR3 is TGTGCCAGCGGGCTAGGTGGAGGGGAGCTGTTTTTT. Combining the CDR3 with reference TRBV28 and TRBJ2-2 gives the whole variable domain DVKVTQSSRYLVKRTGEKVFLECVQDMDHENMFWYRQDPGLGLRLIYFSYDVKMKEKGDIPEGYSVSREKKERFSLILESASTNQTSMYLCASGLGGGELFFGEGSRLTVL.

The sample holds a few counts of this clonotype. The rearrangement uses TRBV2 and TRBJ1-2; D remains ambiguous. The CDR3 runs 13 residues. The germline V gene has CDR1 SNHLY and CDR2 FYNNEI. The V end was cut by 3 bases, the J end by 4 bases, with 9 bases between. The CDR3 sequence: CASSDRWGYGYTF. As DNA, the CDR3 is TGTGCCAGCAGTGACAGGTGGGGCTATGGCTACACCTTC. Using reference TRBV2 and TRBJ1-2 for the parts outside the CDR3, the full variable domain is EPEVTQTPSHQVTQMGQEVILRCVPISNHLYFYWYRQILGQKVEFLVSFYNNEISEKSEIFDDQFSVERPDGSNFTLKIRSTKLEDSAMYFCASSDRWGYGYTFGSGTRLTVV.

The chain carries TRBV7-2 and TRBJ2-2; D is undetermined. CDR1 and CDR2 (germline): SGHTA, FQGNSA. Between the trimmed V and J ends, which lost 5 bases and 2 bases, there was a span of 15 bases. The CDR3 runs 16 residues. This chain's CDR3 is CASSRPRTANTGELFF. The CDR3 DNA is TGTGCCAGCAGCCGCCCCCGAACGGCCAACACCGGGGAGCTGTTTTTT.

This clonotype turned up a few times. The chain carries TRBV28 and TRBJ2-7; a weak D match, TRBD1 (6 bases). This CDR3 contains 15 residues. V was trimmed by 5 bases and J by 4 bases, leaving 18 bases between them. Germline lookup yields CDR1 MDHEN and CDR2 SYDVKM. The CDR3 coding sequence is TGTGCCAGCAGTCAGGTACAGGGCGCAAGGTACGAGCAGTACTTC. The encoded protein is CASSQVQGARYEQYF.

V is TRBV9 and J is TRBJ2-1; D ambiguous. The germline V gene has CDR1 SGDLS and CDR2 YYNGEE. Trimming shortened V by 0 bases and J by 6 bases, and 13 bases separated the two germline ends. The CDR3 spans 15 residues. The CDR3 bases are TGTGCCAGCAGCGTAGACGGGCCCCACATCAATGAGCAGTTCTTC. Protein sequence: CASSVDGPHINEQFF. The entire variable domain, with the rest obtained from reference TRBV9 and TRBJ2-1, is as follows: DSGVTQTPKHLITATGQRVTLRCSPRSGDLSVYWYQQSLDQGLQFLIQYYNGEERAKGNILERFSAQQFPDLHSELNLSSLELGDSALYFCASSVDGPHINEQFFGPGTRLTVL.

This chain uses TRBV6-1 with TRBJ1-4; 8 bases agree with TRBD1. This CDR3 region has 16 residues. V lost 7 bases, J lost 5 bases, and 12 bases stayed unmatched. Germline CDR1 reads MNHNS; CDR2 reads SASEGT. The CDR3 DNA reads as TGTGCCAGCACCAACCTTTACAGGGGGGAGAATGAAAAACTGTTTTTT. It yields the protein CASTNLYRGENEKLFF.

J is TRBJ1-4 and V is TRBV20-1; no clear D gene. The ends were cut back, 3 bases at V and 6 bases at J, with 11 bases in the middle. The germline V gene has CDR1 DFQATT and CDR2 SNEGSKA (reference sequence). This CDR3 contains 13 residues. CDR3 protein: CSARSKNHEKLFF. The CDR3 DNA is TGCAGTGCTAGGTCGAAGAACCATGAAAAACTGTTTTTT.

The table lists this clonotype with many counts. The chain links TRBV19 to TRBJ1-1, with no clear D. V shed 5 bases and J shed 5 bases, with 9 bases lying between them. CDR3 size: 12 residues. Per germline, CDR1 LNHDA and CDR2 SQIVND (reference sequence). The CDR3 loop reads CASSWSGTEAFF. CDR3 coding DNA: TGTGCCAGTAGTTGGTCTGGGACTGAAGCTTTCTTT.

This clonotype has more than one count but fewer than ten. The chain combines TRBV20-1 with TRBJ1-4; no clear D gene. CDR1 DFQATT and CDR2 SNEGSKA come from the germline V gene (reference sequence). There are 13 residues in the CDR3. Trimming left V 0 bases short and J 4 bases short, with 6 bases between. In DNA form, the CDR3 reads TGCAGTGCTAGAGACCCACATAATGAAAAACTGTTTTTT. Translating gives CSARDPHNEKLFF.

This clonotype was seen a handful of times. This chain connects TRBV29-1 to TRBJ1-1, with 7 bases fitting TRBD1. V trimming: 4 bases; J trimming: 4 bases; junction bases outside the gene matches: 21. CDR3 length equals 18 residues. Germline assignment: CDR1 SQVTM and CDR2 ANQGSEA. CDR3 nucleotide sequence: TGCAGCGTTGTGCGGAGGGACAGTGCGGGCACAGGGGCCACTGAAGCTTTCTTT. Translating it yields CSVVRRDSAGTGATEAFF.

This clonotype was picked up a small number of times. The rearrangement uses TRBV15 and TRBJ2-3; D assignment may be TRBD1 or TRBD2 (6 bases each). CDR1 LNHNV and CDR2 YYDKDF come from the germline V gene (reference sequence). V was pared by 1 base and J by 3 bases, with 11 bases between. The CDR3 length is 15 residues. The CDR3 coding sequence is TGTGCCACCAGCAGAGTCCGGGGGCGAACAGATACGCAGTATTTT. This sequence encodes CATSRVRGRTDTQYF.

There are a few counts of this clonotype. J is TRBJ2-1 and V is TRBV20-1; TRBD1 agrees at 11 bases. The CDR3 has 13 residues. Per the germline V gene, CDR1 is DFQATT and CDR2 is SNEGSKA (reference sequence). V trimming: 3 bases; J trimming: 8 bases; junction bases outside the gene matches: 3. The CDR3 nucleotides are TGCAGTGCTAGGGACAGGGGGCAGTATGAGCAGTTCTTC. Amino acids: CSARDRGQYEQFF.

This chain uses TRBV7-3 with TRBJ2-3; the match to TRBD2 covers 10 bases. The CDR3 is 16 amino acids. Trimming at V came to 2 bases and at J to 2 bases, leaving 4 bases not matched to a gene. Germline CDR1 reads SGHTA; CDR2 reads FQGTGA. CDR3 sequence reads: CASSLALAGPTDTQYF. The CDR3 nucleotides read TGTGCCAGCAGCTTAGCACTAGCGGGGCCCACAGATACGCAGTATTTT.

This clonotype was observed a handful of times. This chain links TRBV24-1 with TRBJ1-2; the D gene is possibly TRBD1 (6 bases). V dropped 0 bases and J dropped 8 bases, with 9 bases sitting between them. The CDR3 has 13 amino acids. The germline V gene has CDR1 KGHDR and CDR2 SFDVKD. The CDR3 nucleotides are TGTGCCACCAGTGATTTGCCGGGGGGCGGCTACACCTTC. Translated, it gives CATSDLPGGGYTF.

The CDR3 nucleotides are TGTGCCAGCAGCGTACCCGGCAGGGGGCTTTATGGCTACACCTTC. It translates to CASSVPGRGLYGYTF. V and J are TRBV9 and TRBJ1-2; TRBD1 matches at 8 bases. Germline values: CDR1 SGDLS, CDR2 YYNGEE. The V segment lost 1 base and the J segment 5 bases; nucleotides outside the gene matches: 7. This CDR3 has 15 residues.

This chain uses TRBV11-2 with TRBJ2-1; the D gene is possibly TRBD1 (6 bases). This CDR3 comprises 18 residues. Germline-derived CDR1 and CDR2 are SGHAT and FQNNGV. The V end was cut by 3 bases, the J end by 0 bases, with 18 bases between. CDR3 loop: CASSFRQGPKSSYNEQFF. As DNA, the CDR3 is TGTGCCAGCAGCTTTCGTCAGGGGCCAAAAAGCTCCTACAATGAGCAGTTCTTC.

This clonotype was found a few times. This sequence joins TRBV20-1 and TRBJ2-3; 8 nucleotides match TRBD2. The length of the CDR3 is 15 residues. Germline V gives CDR1 DFQATT, CDR2 SNEGSKA (reference sequence). V shed 5 bases, J shed 4 bases, and the junction held 11 bases outside the gene matches. For the CDR3, the DNA is TGCAGTGCTTCGGGGGCGGGGGGCAGGGCAGATACGCAGTATTTT. Protein sequence: CSASGAGGRADTQYF.

The sample holds a few counts of this clonotype. This chain connects TRBV7-8 to TRBJ2-7; D is ambiguous. The germline CDR1 and CDR2 sequences are SGHVS and FQNEAQ. With 2 bases removed from V and 5 bases from J, the gap between germline ends came to 16 bases. The CDR3 runs to 15 residues. Here the CDR3 reads CASSLSKGSLDEQYF. In nucleotides, the CDR3 is TGTGCCAGCAGCTTAAGTAAGGGTTCTCTTGACGAGCAGTACTTC.

The sample holds a few counts of this clonotype. CDR3 sequence reads: CASSQDLSRRANEKLFF. DNA for the CDR3: TGCGCCAGCAGCCAAGATTTGTCGAGGCGGGCTAATGAAAAACTGTTTTTT. V is TRBV4-1 and J is TRBJ1-4, with unresolved D. Trimming took off 0 bases at V and 3 bases at J, with 14 bases between the two ends. The length of the CDR3 is 17 residues. The germline V gene encodes CDR1 MGHRA and CDR2 YSYEKL.

This clonotype was counted a few times. The chain carries TRBV29-1 and TRBJ2-7; the D gene is possibly TRBD1 (5 bases). The germline V gene has CDR1 SQVTM and CDR2 ANQGSEA. This CDR3 spans 12 amino acids. The V and J ends lost 7 bases and 0 bases respectively, with 10 bases between them. For the CDR3, the DNA is TGCAGCGGGAGTGACAGCTCCTACGAGCAGTACTTC. It is translated as CSGSDSSYEQYF.